The rows below give T cell receptor beta chains drawn from one sample of a study of blood T cell repertoires in COVID-19. Some clones are missing from TCRdb's copy, which holds only in-frame ones; the method was immunoSEQ multiplex PCR. This sample has under 50,000 clones; 82% occur once, and the top ten carry around 7%. Material for sequencing was peripheral blood. Receptors were obtained from a middle-aged man with acute or convalescent COVID-19. Each CDR3 is given with its conserved first and last residue. The D gene is left open where the match is weak. Part of the rows lack a size; the others show once, few, many or a class for expanded clones.

clone size: -; D gene: -; J gene: TRBJ1-1; V gene: TRBV6-6; CDR3 protein: CASSYHSLNTEAFF; CDR3 DNA: TGTGCCAGCAGTTACCACAGTTTGAACACTGAAGCTTTCTTT
clone size: -; D gene: -; J gene: TRBJ1-5; V gene: TRBV10-3; CDR3 protein: CAISESSNQPQHF; CDR3 DNA: TGTGCCATCAGTGAGTCGTCTAACCAGCCCCAGCATTTT
clone size: -; D gene: -; J gene: TRBJ1-1; V gene: TRBV3-1/TRBV3-2; CDR3 protein: CASSQAGLVTEAFF; CDR3 DNA: TGTGCCAGCAGCCAAGCAGGGTTAGTCACTGAAGCTTTCTTT
clone size: -; D gene: -; J gene: TRBJ1-1; V gene: TRBV10-1; CDR3 protein: CASSESGAGTEAFF; CDR3 DNA: TGCGCCAGCAGTGAGTCGGGGGCTGGAACTGAAGCTTTCTTT
clone size: -; D gene: -; J gene: TRBJ1-1; V gene: TRBV30; CDR3 protein: CAWGGRGGMNTEAFF; CDR3 DNA: TGTGCCTGGGGGGGTCGGGGAGGGATGAACACTGAAGCTTTCTTT
clone size: -; D gene: -; J gene: TRBJ1-1; V gene: TRBV24-1; CDR3 protein: CATSDRVNTEAFF; CDR3 DNA: TGTGCCACCAGTGATCGGGTGAACACTGAAGCTTTCTTT
clone size: -; D gene: -; J gene: TRBJ1-1; V gene: TRBV28; CDR3 protein: CASSPRGGSNTEAFF; CDR3 DNA: TGTGCCAGCAGTCCCCGGGGGGGTTCGAACACTGAAGCTTTCTTT
clone size: -; D gene: -; J gene: TRBJ1-1; V gene: TRBV27; CDR3 protein: CASSFFRGEAFF; CDR3 DNA: TGTGCCAGCAGTTTTTTCAGGGGTGAAGCTTTCTTT
clone size: -; D gene: -; J gene: TRBJ2-3; V gene: TRBV24-1; CDR3 protein: CATSEPRTSTDTQYF; CDR3 DNA: TGTGCCACCAGTGAGCCGAGAACTAGCACAGATACGCAGTATTTT
clone size: -; D gene: -; J gene: TRBJ1-2; V gene: TRBV3-1/TRBV3-2; CDR3 protein: CATAPDFGQSHGYTF; CDR3 DNA: TGTGCCACCGCCCCAGACTTTGGACAGTCGCATGGCTACACCTTC
clone size: few; D gene: -; J gene: TRBJ2-1; V gene: TRBV5-4; CDR3 protein: CASSPGMSGGASHEQFF; CDR3 DNA: TGTGCCAGCAGCCCTGGGATGAGTGGGGGGGCCTCCCATGAGCAGTTCTTC
clone size: -; D gene: TRBD2; J gene: TRBJ2-7; V gene: TRBV24-1; CDR3 protein: CATSDGEGFSYEQYF; CDR3 DNA: TGTGCCACCAGTGATGGGGAGGGGTTCTCCTACGAGCAGTACTTC
clone size: -; D gene: -; J gene: TRBJ2-7; V gene: TRBV2; CDR3 protein: CASRGQAGGGYEQYF; CDR3 DNA: TGTGCCAGCAGGGGGCAGGCAGGGGGAGGCTACGAGCAGTACTTC
clone size: -; D gene: TRBD1; J gene: TRBJ2-1; V gene: TRBV6-5; CDR3 protein: CASSYSKRPQGNEQFF; CDR3 DNA: TGTGCCAGCAGTTACTCGAAACGACCACAGGGGAACGAGCAGTTCTTC
clone size: once; D gene: -; J gene: TRBJ1-1; V gene: TRBV19; CDR3 protein: CASSIEDFTSAFF; CDR3 DNA: TGTGCCAGTAGTATAGAAGACTTTACCTCAGCTTTCTTT
clone size: -; D gene: -; J gene: TRBJ1-5; V gene: TRBV27; CDR3 protein: CASRLPEGGPQHF; CDR3 DNA: TGTGCCAGCAGACTTCCCGAGGGTGGACCCCAGCATTTT
clone size: -; D gene: -; J gene: TRBJ1-5; V gene: TRBV7-2; CDR3 protein: CASSLERESAQHF; CDR3 DNA: TGTGCCAGCAGCTTAGAGAGGGAGTCGGCCCAGCATTTT
clone size: -; D gene: -; J gene: TRBJ1-3; V gene: TRBV6-5; CDR3 protein: CASRDTGNTIYF; CDR3 DNA: TGTGCCAGCAGAGACACGGGAAACACCATATATTTT
clone size: -; D gene: -; J gene: TRBJ2-5; V gene: TRBV5-1; CDR3 protein: CASSSTSGSGTQYF; CDR3 DNA: TGCGCCAGCAGCTCCACTAGTGGATCAGGGACCCAGTACTTC
clone size: -; D gene: TRBD1; J gene: TRBJ1-1; V gene: TRBV18; CDR3 protein: CASSSSAGGTEAFF; CDR3 DNA: TGTGCCAGCTCAAGCTCGGCAGGGGGCACTGAAGCTTTCTTT
clone size: -; D gene: -; J gene: TRBJ2-5; V gene: TRBV20-1; CDR3 protein: CSARPRETQYF; CDR3 DNA: TGCAGTGCTAGACCCCGTGAGACCCAGTACTTC
clone size: -; D gene: -; J gene: TRBJ1-2; V gene: TRBV6-1; CDR3 protein: CASSEFGTAYYGYTF; CDR3 DNA: TGTGCCAGCAGTGAATTTGGAACAGCCTACTATGGCTACACCTTC
clone size: -; D gene: TRBD1; J gene: TRBJ1-2; V gene: TRBV12-3/TRBV12-4; CDR3 protein: CASSRTGGGYTF; CDR3 DNA: TGTGCCAGCAGCCGCACAGGGGGTGGCTACACCTTC
clone size: -; D gene: TRBD1; J gene: TRBJ1-2; V gene: TRBV5-1; CDR3 protein: CASSRGTGGAWGYTF; CDR3 DNA: TGCGCCAGCAGCCGGGGGACAGGGGGCGCGTGGGGCTACACCTTC
clone size: -; D gene: -; J gene: TRBJ2-7; V gene: TRBV19; CDR3 protein: CASRSTTEGEQYF; CDR3 DNA: TGTGCCAGTAGGTCGACAACGGAGGGCGAGCAGTACTTC
clone size: -; D gene: -; J gene: TRBJ1-1; V gene: TRBV6-6; CDR3 protein: CASRDINRRGTEAFF; CDR3 DNA: TGTGCCAGCAGGGACATTAACCGAAGGGGCACTGAAGCTTTCTTT
clone size: -; D gene: -; J gene: TRBJ1-4; V gene: TRBV25-1; CDR3 protein: CASSEPQGKGYHEKLFF; CDR3 DNA: TGTGCCAGCAGTGAACCCCAGGGGAAGGGGTATCATGAAAAACTGTTTTTT
clone size: -; D gene: -; J gene: TRBJ2-6; V gene: TRBV15; CDR3 protein: CATSRERVRAAGANVLTF; CDR3 DNA: TGTGCCACCAGCAGAGAGAGGGTGAGGGCGGCGGGGGCCAACGTCCTGACTTTC
clone size: -; D gene: -; J gene: TRBJ2-3; V gene: TRBV25-1; CDR3 protein: CASSELGDTDTQYF; CDR3 DNA: TGTGCCAGCAGTGAATTGGGCGACACAGATACGCAGTATTTT
clone size: -; D gene: -; J gene: TRBJ1-1; V gene: TRBV7-9; CDR3 protein: CASSFSGANTEAFF; CDR3 DNA: TGTGCCAGCAGCTTTTCCGGAGCGAACACTGAAGCTTTCTTT
clone size: few; D gene: -; J gene: TRBJ2-7; V gene: TRBV4-1; CDR3 protein: CASSQDFGSSYEQYF; CDR3 DNA: TGCGCCAGCAGCCAAGATTTTGGCAGTTCCTACGAGCAGTACTTC
clone size: -; D gene: -; J gene: TRBJ2-7; V gene: TRBV5-1; CDR3 protein: CASSTGTLGSEQYF; CDR3 DNA: TGCGCCAGCAGCACCGGGACACTCGGTTCCGAGCAGTACTTC
clone size: -; D gene: TRBD2; J gene: TRBJ2-7; V gene: TRBV18; CDR3 protein: CASSPPSGGREQYF; CDR3 DNA: TGTGCCAGCTCACCCCCCAGCGGGGGTCGGGAGCAGTACTTC
clone size: -; D gene: -; J gene: TRBJ1-1; V gene: TRBV5-4; CDR3 protein: CACSKVGGVAFF; CDR3 DNA: TGTGCCTGCTCCAAAGTGGGGGGAGTAGCTTTCTTT
clone size: once; D gene: -; J gene: TRBJ2-7; V gene: TRBV7-2; CDR3 protein: CASSLNTGGEQYF; CDR3 DNA: TGTGCCAGCAGCTTAAATACCGGGGGCGAGCAGTACTTC
clone size: few; D gene: TRBD1; J gene: TRBJ1-5; V gene: TRBV2; CDR3 protein: CASSGTGGIQPQHF; CDR3 DNA: TGTGCCAGCAGTGGGACAGGGGGCATTCAGCCCCAGCATTTT
clone size: -; D gene: -; J gene: TRBJ1-1; V gene: TRBV12-5; CDR3 protein: CASGRDLTEAFF; CDR3 DNA: TGTGCTAGTGGTCGGGATCTCACTGAAGCTTTCTTT
clone size: -; D gene: -; J gene: TRBJ1-2; V gene: TRBV6-5; CDR3 protein: CASSPYGGYGYTF; CDR3 DNA: TGTGCCAGCAGTCCATACGGAGGCTATGGCTACACCTTC
clone size: few; D gene: TRBD1; J gene: TRBJ1-1; V gene: TRBV18; CDR3 protein: CASSPGQANTEAFF; CDR3 DNA: TGTGCCAGCTCACCTGGACAGGCAAACACTGAAGCTTTCTTT
clone size: -; D gene: -; J gene: TRBJ2-3; V gene: TRBV5-1; CDR3 protein: CASSPAIRADTQYF; CDR3 DNA: TGCGCCAGCAGCCCCGCGATTCGGGCAGATACGCAGTATTTT
clone size: -; D gene: -; J gene: TRBJ1-2; V gene: TRBV18; CDR3 protein: CASSPLDSLYGYTF; CDR3 DNA: TGTGCCAGCTCACCCTTAGACAGCCTCTATGGCTACACCTTC
clone size: -; D gene: -; J gene: TRBJ1-5; V gene: TRBV6-5; CDR3 protein: CASRPSSNQPQHF; CDR3 DNA: TGTGCCAGCAGGCCTAGCAGTAATCAGCCCCAGCATTTT
clone size: -; D gene: -; J gene: TRBJ2-5; V gene: TRBV7-2; CDR3 protein: CASSLYGGHQETQYF; CDR3 DNA: TGTGCCAGCAGCTTATACGGGGGACACCAAGAGACCCAGTACTTC
clone size: -; D gene: -; J gene: TRBJ2-4; V gene: TRBV15; CDR3 protein: CATSRGGLAKNIQYF; CDR3 DNA: TGTGCCACCAGCAGGGGGGGACTAGCCAAAAACATTCAGTACTTC
clone size: -; D gene: TRBD1; J gene: TRBJ1-2; V gene: TRBV6-6; CDR3 protein: CASSDSTGGAYGYTF; CDR3 DNA: TGTGCCAGCAGTGACTCGACAGGGGGCGCATATGGCTACACCTTC
clone size: -; D gene: TRBD1; J gene: TRBJ2-1; V gene: TRBV11-3; CDR3 protein: CASSLGQGTGDEQFF; CDR3 DNA: TGTGCCAGCAGCTTAGGACAGGGGACCGGCGATGAGCAGTTCTTC
clone size: once; D gene: -; J gene: TRBJ1-2; V gene: TRBV15; CDR3 protein: CATSRDFAVNYGYTF; CDR3 DNA: TGTGCCACCAGCAGGGACTTCGCGGTTAACTATGGCTACACCTTC
clone size: once; D gene: -; J gene: TRBJ1-2; V gene: TRBV6-2/TRBV6-3; CDR3 protein: CASSQQGYGYTF; CDR3 DNA: TGTGCCAGCAGTCAACAGGGTTATGGCTACACCTTC
clone size: -; D gene: -; J gene: TRBJ1-5; V gene: TRBV30; CDR3 protein: CAWSVGPGPQHF; CDR3 DNA: TGTGCCTGGAGTGTTGGTCCGGGGCCCCAGCATTTT
clone size: -; D gene: -; J gene: TRBJ2-5; V gene: TRBV28; CDR3 protein: CASSLFSNNQEAQYF; CDR3 DNA: TGTGCCAGCAGTTTATTTAGCAATAACCAAGAGGCCCAGTACTTC
clone size: -; D gene: TRBD2; J gene: TRBJ2-7; V gene: TRBV28; CDR3 protein: CASGHPGGYEQYF; CDR3 DNA: TGTGCCAGCGGTCACCCGGGGGGCTACGAGCAGTACTTC
clone size: -; D gene: -; J gene: TRBJ2-7; V gene: TRBV11-1; CDR3 protein: CASSLAGRGGPYEQYF; CDR3 DNA: TGTGCCAGCAGCTTAGCAGGTAGGGGAGGACCCTACGAGCAGTACTTC
clone size: -; D gene: -; J gene: TRBJ1-1; V gene: TRBV25-1; CDR3 protein: CASSRGSRTEAFF; CDR3 DNA: TGTGCCAGCAGTCGAGGGAGTAGGACTGAAGCTTTCTTT